The present T cell receptor (beta chain) was sequenced within a study of T cells after posttransplantation cyclophosphamide. General study results and limits: After PTCy, TRB diversity resembled that of CNI/methotrexate controls.

The protocol was immunoSEQ multiplex PCR, while the TCRdb copy is restricted to in-frame clones and leaves out a portion. Among roughly 20,000 clones listed, about nine tenths were seen once. A marrow graft followed busulfan-fludarabine conditioning, with cyclophosphamide on days +3 and +4. As regards this clone: The antigen remains unidentified.

The sample consisted of PBMCs, taken after allogeneic stem cell transplant with posttransplant cyclophosphamide. The TCR sequence derives from a female patient between 35 and 55 years old who received an allogeneic stem cell transplant from a related donor, was CMV-positive, and had no GVHD. Some of these T cells may belong to the graft donor.

CDR3: CASSLLRLAGVGDIQYF. As DNA, the CDR3 is TGTGCCAGCAGTTTATTGCGACTAGCGGGAGTGGGGGACATTCAGTACTTC. J is TRBJ2-4 and V is TRBV28, with 12 bases lining up with TRBD2. This CDR3 region has 17 residues. V lost 1 base and J lost 8; bases outside the gene matches: 9. Germline values: CDR1 MDHEN, CDR2 SYDVKM.